The 20 T cell receptor beta chains in this list originate from one sample, sequenced in a study of shared clonotypes between healthy human individuals. TCRdb keeps only in-frame clones here, not all; method: immunoSEQ multiplex PCR. Here the sample spans millions of clones, around nine tenths being singletons. Input material: naive CD4+ T cells sorted from blood. Sample subset: CD45RA+ positively selected. These receptors were obtained from a man younger than 35 in good health.

Comment on this clone: Germline is not matched at one junction end, which may reflect a read error. CDR3 sequence: CASSVHRGYSVAFF. CDR3 bases: TGTGCTAGCAGCGTTCACAGGGGATATTCGGTAGCTTTCTTT. This chain connects TRBV7-7 to TRBJ1-1; 7 nucleotides match TRBD1. CDR1 is SSHAT, CDR2 FNYEAQ, per germline (reference sequence). This CDR3 has 14 amino acids.

V gene TRBV27 combines with J gene TRBJ2-7; a possible D gene is TRBD2 (5 bases). Per the germline V gene, CDR1 is MNHEY and CDR2 is SMNVEV (reference sequence). The CDR3 length is 14 residues. The ends were cut back, 4 bases at V and 1 base at J, with 11 bases in the middle. The DNA for the CDR3 is TGTGCCAGCAGTTCCCGACTATCTTCCTACGAGCAGTACTTC. It translates to CASSSRLSSYEQYF.

V and J are TRBV5-1 and TRBJ2-5, with D perhaps assigned TRBD1 or TRBD2 (5 bases each). Germline CDR1 is SGHRS and CDR2 is YFSETQ. Trimming stripped 0 bases from V and 4 bases from J, with 13 bases between. The CDR3 runs 15 residues. The CDR3 sequence: CASSLASGTGETQYF. The CDR3 DNA reads as TGCGCCAGCAGCTTGGCCTCCGGGACGGGAGAGACCCAGTACTTC.

V gene TRBV7-2 combines with J gene TRBJ1-2; D is undetermined. V lost 1 base, J lost 7 bases, and 7 bases lay in between. This CDR3 has 12 amino acids. Looked up from germline, CDR1 is SGHTA and CDR2 is FQGNSA. In DNA, the CDR3 is TGTGCCAGCAGCTTAGGCCGAAGTGGCTACACCTTC. As protein: CASSLGRSGYTF.

V gene TRBV27 combines with J gene TRBJ2-1; D perhaps matches TRBD1 (6 bases). The germline CDR1 and CDR2 sequences are MNHEY and SMNVEV (reference sequence). The germline V and J ends were trimmed by 6 bases and 6 bases, with 15 bases remaining between them. This CDR3 is 14 amino acids long. CDR3 sequence reads: CASRLDRVTNEQFF. In DNA, the CDR3 is TGTGCCAGCAGGTTGGACAGAGTCACCAATGAGCAGTTCTTC.

Concerning this clone: The same CDR3 can be traced to other DNA sequences in this sample. The chain joins TRBV6-5 to TRBJ1-6; 8 bases are a match to TRBD1. The J segment lost 5 bases and the V segment lost 4 bases, leaving 4 bases of the junction unmatched. CDR1 is MNHEY, CDR2 SVGAGI, per germline. The CDR3 sequence is 15 residues long. In DNA, the CDR3 is TGTGCCAGCAGTTCCCGGGACAGGAATAATTCACCCCTCCACTTT. This encodes CASSSRDRNNSPLHF.

This clone was seen just once. Other DNA sequences of this sample code for an identical CDR3. J is TRBJ2-7 and V is TRBV5-1; D ambiguous. The CDR3 spans 14 residues. The germline V gene has CDR1 SGHRS and CDR2 YFSETQ. Trimming pared 0 bases from V and 1 base from J, leaving 8 bases between. CDR3 sequence reads: CASSLEVGSYEQYF. CDR3 in DNA: TGCGCCAGCAGCTTGGAGGTCGGGTCCTACGAGCAGTACTTC.

V usage is TRBV6-5 and J usage is TRBJ2-5; the match to TRBD1 covers 8 bases. The J call could be wrong; TRBJ2-7 is a better fit for the DNA end. CDR1 is MNHEY and CDR2 is SVGAGI in the germline V gene. The CDR3 runs 15 residues. CDR3 DNA sequence: TGTGCCAGCAGTCAGTCAGGGGGCCCCACCTACGAGCAGTACTTC. It specifies CASSQSGGPTYEQYF.

The count of this clone is one. The gene calls are TRBV5-5 and TRBJ1-2, with no clear D. Germline CDR1 and CDR2: SGHKS and YYEKEE (reference sequence). The CDR3 consists of 13 residues. V was pared by 0 bases and J by 4 bases, with 7 bases between. Here the CDR3 DNA reads TGTGCCAGCAGCTTGGAGCCGGGCTATGGCTACACCTTC. The encoded protein is CASSLEPGYGYTF.

This chain joins TRBV5-6 and TRBJ2-7, with D perhaps TRBD1 (5 bases). V lost 4 bases and J 6 bases, leaving 14 bases between the germline ends. In germline, CDR1 is SGHDT, CDR2 YYEEEE. The CDR3 totals 13 residues. The CDR3 loop is CASSPPAGIEQYF. The CDR3 DNA sequence: TGTGCCAGCAGCCCCCCTGCAGGGATCGAGCAGTACTTC.

CDR3 region: CASSPTGDNEQFF. CDR3 DNA: TGCGCCAGCAGCCCGACAGGGGACAATGAGCAGTTCTTC. The chain employs TRBV5-1 and TRBJ2-1; 8 bases agree with TRBD1. This CDR3 contains 13 residues. The germline V gene has CDR1 SGHRS and CDR2 YFSETQ. Germline trimming cut 4 bases from V and 5 bases from J; bases unmatched to any gene: 2.

The chain carries TRBV5-6 and TRBJ1-3; TRBD1 might be the D (6 bases). V lost 1 base and J 0 bases, leaving 11 bases between the germline ends. CDR3 length equals 16 residues. Germline CDR1 and CDR2: SGHDT and YYEEEE. As DNA, the CDR3 is TGTGCCAGCAGCTTGTTCAGGGGAAGCTCTGGAAACACCATATATTTT. The encoded protein is CASSLFRGSSGNTIYF.

The chain couples TRBV4-2 to TRBJ1-1; D is unclear. Germline CDR1 is LGHNA and CDR2 is YNFKEQ. This CDR3 comprises 15 residues. The V end was cut by 3 bases, the J end by 3 bases, with 14 bases between. In DNA, the CDR3 is TGTGCCAGCAGCCACTTCAGAATCCTTGACACTGAAGCTTTCTTT. Its translation: CASSHFRILDTEAFF.

The chain uses TRBV6-1 and TRBJ2-3; no clear D. The CDR3 is 12 amino acids. Looked up from germline, CDR1 is MNHNS and CDR2 is SASEGT. V was shortened by 6 bases and J by 0 bases, with 4 bases between the two germline ends. CDR3 DNA: TGTGCCAGCAGGGACAGCACAGATACGCAGTATTTT. Its translation: CASRDSTDTQYF.

This clone was found once. The chain uses TRBV18 and TRBJ2-3; 7 bases are shared with TRBD1. From germline, CDR1 is KGHSH and CDR2 LQKENI. Trimming cost V 6 bases and J 2 bases; bases outside gene matches: 8. The CDR3 loop spans 15 amino acids. CDR3 nucleotides: TGTGCCAGCTCTCTTCGGACAGGAGACACAGATACGCAGTATTTT. The encoded protein is CASSLRTGDTDTQYF.

The CDR3 loop reads CASSLGRGMDTEAFF. CDR3 sequence (DNA): TGTGCCAGCAGCTTGGGTCGGGGGATGGACACTGAAGCTTTCTTT. V is TRBV5-4 and J is TRBJ1-1, with D possibly being TRBD1 (5 bases). The length of the CDR3 is 15 residues. In germline, CDR1 is SGHNT, CDR2 YYREEE (reference sequence). Trimming shortened V by 0 bases and J by 3 bases, and 12 bases separated the two germline ends.

The chain employs TRBV19 and TRBJ2-5, with D possibly being TRBD1 or TRBD2 (6 bases each). With 3 bases removed from V and 2 bases from J, the gap between germline ends came to 16 bases. This CDR3 spans 16 amino acids. Germline V gives CDR1 LNHDA, CDR2 SQIVND (reference sequence). This CDR3 reads CASSMVGGATQETQYF. CDR3 nucleotide sequence: TGTGCCAGTAGTATGGTGGGGGGCGCAACTCAAGAGACCCAGTACTTC.

On this clone: Different DNA sequences within this sample yield the same CDR3. The chain has TRBV6-5 and TRBJ1-3; 7 bases fit TRBD1. Germline assignment: CDR1 MNHEY and CDR2 SVGAGI. CDR3 length: 15 amino acids. Germline trimming cut 6 bases from V and 1 base from J; bases unmatched to any gene: 6. CDR3 sequence: CASRRDSISGNTIYF. The DNA for the CDR3 is TGTGCCAGCAGAAGGGACAGCATATCTGGAAACACCATATATTTT.

This clone occurred a few times. The chain has TRBV29-1 and TRBJ1-5; 8 bases match TRBD1. The CDR3 contains 13 residues. The ends lost 7 bases at V and 4 bases at J; junction bases unmatched: 6. Germline assignment: CDR1 SQVTM and CDR2 ANQGSEA. CDR3 sequence (DNA): TGCAGCGGCCTGACAGGGGCGAATCAGCCCCAGCATTTT. It is translated as CSGLTGANQPQHF.

The gene calls are TRBV7-9 and TRBJ1-1, with unresolved D. The germline V gene has CDR1 SEHNR and CDR2 FQNEAQ (reference sequence). The V gene lost 1 base and the J gene lost 4 bases, with 7 bases spanning the gap. The length of the CDR3 is 13 residues. For the CDR3, the DNA is TGTGCCAGCAGCTTAGGAGATGTCACTGAAGCTTTCTTT. This encodes CASSLGDVTEAFF.